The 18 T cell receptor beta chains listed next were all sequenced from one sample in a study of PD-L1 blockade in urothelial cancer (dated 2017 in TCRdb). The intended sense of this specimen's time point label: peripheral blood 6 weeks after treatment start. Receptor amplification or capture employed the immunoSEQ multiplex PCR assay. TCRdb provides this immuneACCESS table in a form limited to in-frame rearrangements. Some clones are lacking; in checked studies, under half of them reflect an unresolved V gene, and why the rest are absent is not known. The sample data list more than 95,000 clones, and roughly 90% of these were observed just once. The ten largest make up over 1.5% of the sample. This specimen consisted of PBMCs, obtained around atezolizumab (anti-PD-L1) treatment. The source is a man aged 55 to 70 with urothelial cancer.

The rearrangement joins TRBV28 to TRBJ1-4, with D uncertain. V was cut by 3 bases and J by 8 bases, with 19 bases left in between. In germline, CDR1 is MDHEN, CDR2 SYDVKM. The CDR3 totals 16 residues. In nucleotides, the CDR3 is TGTGCCAGCAGTTTCCCCTTGCCGGGTATTGACGAAAAACTGTTTTTT. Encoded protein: CASSFPLPGIDEKLFF.

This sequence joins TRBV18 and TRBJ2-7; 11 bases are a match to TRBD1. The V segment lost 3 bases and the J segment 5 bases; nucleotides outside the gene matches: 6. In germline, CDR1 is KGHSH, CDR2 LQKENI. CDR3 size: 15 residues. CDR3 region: CASSPRTGGVNEQYF. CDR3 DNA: TGTGCCAGCTCACCCCGGACAGGGGGCGTAAACGAGCAGTACTTC.

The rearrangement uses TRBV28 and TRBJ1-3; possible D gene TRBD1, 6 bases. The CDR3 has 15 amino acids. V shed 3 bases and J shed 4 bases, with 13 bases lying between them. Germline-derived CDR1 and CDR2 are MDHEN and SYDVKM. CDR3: CASSFVGALGNTIYF. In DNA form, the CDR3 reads TGTGCCAGCAGTTTCGTGGGGGCGCTGGGAAACACCATATATTTT.

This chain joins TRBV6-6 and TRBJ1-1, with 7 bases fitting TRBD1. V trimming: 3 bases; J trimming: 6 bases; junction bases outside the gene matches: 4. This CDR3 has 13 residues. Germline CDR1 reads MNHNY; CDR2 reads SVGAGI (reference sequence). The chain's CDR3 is CASSYRQGAEAFF. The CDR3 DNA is TGTGCCAGCAGTTATCGACAGGGTGCTGAAGCTTTCTTT.

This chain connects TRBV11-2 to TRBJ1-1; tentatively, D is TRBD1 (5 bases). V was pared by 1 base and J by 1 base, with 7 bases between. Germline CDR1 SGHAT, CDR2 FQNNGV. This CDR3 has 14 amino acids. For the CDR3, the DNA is TGTGCCAGCAGCTTAGCAGGGCCGAACACTGAAGCTTTCTTT. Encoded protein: CASSLAGPNTEAFF.

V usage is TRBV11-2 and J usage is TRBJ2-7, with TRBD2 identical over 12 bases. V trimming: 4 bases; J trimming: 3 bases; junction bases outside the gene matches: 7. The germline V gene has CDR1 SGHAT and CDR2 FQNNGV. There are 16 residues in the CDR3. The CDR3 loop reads CASSSTTSGRFYEQYF. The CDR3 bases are TGTGCCAGCAGCTCTACGACTAGCGGGAGATTCTACGAGCAGTACTTC.

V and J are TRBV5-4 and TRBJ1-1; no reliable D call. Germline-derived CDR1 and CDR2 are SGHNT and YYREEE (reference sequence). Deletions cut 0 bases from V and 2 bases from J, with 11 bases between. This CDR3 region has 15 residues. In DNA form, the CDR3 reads TGTGCCAGCAGCTTGGCCCGCCGGTTTAACACTGAAGCTTTCTTT. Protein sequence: CASSLARRFNTEAFF.

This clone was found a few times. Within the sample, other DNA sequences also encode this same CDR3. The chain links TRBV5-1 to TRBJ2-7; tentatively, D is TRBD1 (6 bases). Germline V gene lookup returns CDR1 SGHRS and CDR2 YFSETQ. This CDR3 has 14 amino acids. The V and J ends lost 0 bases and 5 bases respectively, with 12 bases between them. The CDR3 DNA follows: TGCGCCAGCAGCTTGGGGCAGGGGTTCCACGAGCAGTACTTC. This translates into CASSLGQGFHEQYF.

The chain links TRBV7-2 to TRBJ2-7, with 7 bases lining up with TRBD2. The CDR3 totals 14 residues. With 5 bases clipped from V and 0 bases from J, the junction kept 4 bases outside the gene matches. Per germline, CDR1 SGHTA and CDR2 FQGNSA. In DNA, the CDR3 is TGTGCCAGCAGCCCTAGCGGTAGCTCCTACGAGCAGTACTTC. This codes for CASSPSGSSYEQYF. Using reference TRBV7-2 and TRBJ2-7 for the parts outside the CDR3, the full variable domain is GAGVSQSPSNKVTEKGKDVELRCDPISGHTALYWYRQSLGQGLEFLIYFQGNSAPDKSGLPSDRFSAERTGGSVSTLTIQRTQQEDSAVYLCASSPSGSSYEQYFGPGTRLTVT.

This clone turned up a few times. The CDR3, as DNA: TGTGCCAGCAGCGGGACAGGGGCGCAAGGCTACACCTTC. This gives the protein CASSGTGAQGYTF. The rearrangement uses TRBV13 and TRBJ1-2, with 10 bases aligning to TRBD1. Germline values: CDR1 PRHDT, CDR2 FYEKMQ (reference sequence). Unmatched junction bases numbered 5, after V lost 5 bases and J lost 8 bases. The CDR3 runs 13 residues.

CDR3 bases: TGTGCCAGCAGCTCCCCTACGACAGGGCACTACGAGCAGTACTTC. It encodes CASSSPTTGHYEQYF. The gene calls are TRBV11-3 and TRBJ2-7, with 7 positions matching TRBD1. Germline V CDR1 and CDR2: SGHNT, YENEEA. The CDR3 contains 15 residues. V was clipped by 4 bases and J by 3 bases; unmatched bases: 9.

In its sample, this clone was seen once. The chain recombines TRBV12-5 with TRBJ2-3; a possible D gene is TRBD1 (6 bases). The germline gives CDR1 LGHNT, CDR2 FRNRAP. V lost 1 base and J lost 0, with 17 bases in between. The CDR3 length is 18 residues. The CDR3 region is CASGLARRGGGSTDTQYF. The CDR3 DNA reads TGTGCTAGTGGTTTGGCCCGCCGGGGTGGGGGCAGCACAGATACGCAGTATTTT. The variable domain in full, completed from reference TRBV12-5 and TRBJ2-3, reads DARVTQTPRHKVTEMGQEVTMRCQPILGHNTVFWYRQTMMQGLELLAYFRNRAPLDDSGMPKDRFSAEMPDATLATLKIQPSEPRDSAVYFCASGLARRGGGSTDTQYFGPGTRLTVL.

This CDR3 is CASSDAGTGAEQYF. In nucleotides, the CDR3 is TGCGCCAGCAGCGACGCCGGGACAGGGGCCGAGCAGTACTTC. The chain has TRBV5-1 and TRBJ2-5; 10 bases align to TRBD1. The J call may be incorrect, as the DNA end agrees better with TRBJ2-7. This CDR3 is built from 14 residues. Looked up from germline, CDR1 is SGHRS and CDR2 is YFSETQ.

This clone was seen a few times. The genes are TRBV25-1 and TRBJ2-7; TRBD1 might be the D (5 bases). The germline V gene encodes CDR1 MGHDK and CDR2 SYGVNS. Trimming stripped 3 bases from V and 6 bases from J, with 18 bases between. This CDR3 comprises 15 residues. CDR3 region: CASSDFTQGSFEQYF. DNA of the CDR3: TGTGCCAGCAGTGATTTCACCCAGGGAAGCTTCGAGCAGTACTTC.

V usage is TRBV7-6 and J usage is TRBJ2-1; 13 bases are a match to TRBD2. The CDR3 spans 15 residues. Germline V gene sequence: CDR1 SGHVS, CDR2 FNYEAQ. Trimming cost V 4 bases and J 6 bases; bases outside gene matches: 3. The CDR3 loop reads CASSSGLAGINEQFF. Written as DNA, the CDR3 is TGTGCCAGCAGCTCGGGACTAGCGGGGATCAATGAGCAGTTCTTC.

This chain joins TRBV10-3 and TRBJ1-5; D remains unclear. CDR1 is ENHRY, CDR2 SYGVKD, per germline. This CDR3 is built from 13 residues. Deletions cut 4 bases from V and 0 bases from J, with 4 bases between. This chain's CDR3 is CAISVNSNQPQHF. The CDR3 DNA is TGTGCCATCAGTGTCAATAGCAATCAGCCCCAGCATTTT.

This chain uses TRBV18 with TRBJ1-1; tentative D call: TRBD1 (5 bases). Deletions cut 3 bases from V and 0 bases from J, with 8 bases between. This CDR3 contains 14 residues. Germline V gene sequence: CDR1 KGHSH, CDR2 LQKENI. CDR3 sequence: CASSPTAMNTEAFF. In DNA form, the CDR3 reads TGTGCCAGCTCACCGACAGCCATGAACACTGAAGCTTTCTTT.

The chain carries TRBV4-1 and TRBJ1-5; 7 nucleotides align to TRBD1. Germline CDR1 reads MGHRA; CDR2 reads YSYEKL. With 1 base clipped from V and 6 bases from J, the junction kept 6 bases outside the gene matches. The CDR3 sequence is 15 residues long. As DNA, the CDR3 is TGCGCCAGCAGCCAAGGCGACAGGGTCGGTCAGCCCCAGCATTTT. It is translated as CASSQGDRVGQPQHF.